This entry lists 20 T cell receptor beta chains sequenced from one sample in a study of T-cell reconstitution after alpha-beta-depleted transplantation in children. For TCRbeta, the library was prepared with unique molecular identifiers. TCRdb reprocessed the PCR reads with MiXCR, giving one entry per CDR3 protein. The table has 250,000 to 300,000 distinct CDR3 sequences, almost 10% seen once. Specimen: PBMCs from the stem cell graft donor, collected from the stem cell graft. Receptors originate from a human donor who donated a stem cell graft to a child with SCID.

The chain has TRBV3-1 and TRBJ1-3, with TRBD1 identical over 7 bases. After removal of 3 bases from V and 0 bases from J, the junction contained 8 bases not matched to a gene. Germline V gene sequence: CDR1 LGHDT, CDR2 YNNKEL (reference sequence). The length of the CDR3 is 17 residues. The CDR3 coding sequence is TGTGCCAGCAGCCAGGCCGGACAGGCGCTCTCTGGAAACACCATATATTTT. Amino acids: CASSQAGQALSGNTIYF.

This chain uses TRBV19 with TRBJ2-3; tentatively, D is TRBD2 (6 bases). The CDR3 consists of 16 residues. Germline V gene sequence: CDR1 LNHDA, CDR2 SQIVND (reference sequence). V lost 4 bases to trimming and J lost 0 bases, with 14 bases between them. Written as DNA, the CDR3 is TGTGCCAGTAGTAGACCCGGAGGACTAAGCACAGATACGCAGTATTTT. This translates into CASSRPGGLSTDTQYF.

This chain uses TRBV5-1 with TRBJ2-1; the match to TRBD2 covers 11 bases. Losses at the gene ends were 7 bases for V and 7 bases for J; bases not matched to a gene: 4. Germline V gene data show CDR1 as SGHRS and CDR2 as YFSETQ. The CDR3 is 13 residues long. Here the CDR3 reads CASFLAGGNEQFF. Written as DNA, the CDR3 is TGCGCCAGCTTCCTAGCGGGGGGAAATGAGCAGTTCTTC.

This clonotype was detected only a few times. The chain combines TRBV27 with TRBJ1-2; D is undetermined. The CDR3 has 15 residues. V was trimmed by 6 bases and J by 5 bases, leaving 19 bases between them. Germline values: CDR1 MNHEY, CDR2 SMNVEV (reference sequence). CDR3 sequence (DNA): TGTGCCAGCAGCCCCTGGGCCGGTATAGGATATGGCTACACCTTC. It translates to CASSPWAGIGYGYTF.

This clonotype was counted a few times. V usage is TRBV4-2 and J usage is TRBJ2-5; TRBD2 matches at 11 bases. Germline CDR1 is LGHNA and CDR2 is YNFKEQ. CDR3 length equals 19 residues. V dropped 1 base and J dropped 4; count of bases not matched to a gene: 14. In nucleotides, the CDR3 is TGTGCCAGCAGCCAAGGCGAGGTAGCGGGGGGGCATCATGGAGAGACCCAGTACTTC. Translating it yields CASSQGEVAGGHHGETQYF.

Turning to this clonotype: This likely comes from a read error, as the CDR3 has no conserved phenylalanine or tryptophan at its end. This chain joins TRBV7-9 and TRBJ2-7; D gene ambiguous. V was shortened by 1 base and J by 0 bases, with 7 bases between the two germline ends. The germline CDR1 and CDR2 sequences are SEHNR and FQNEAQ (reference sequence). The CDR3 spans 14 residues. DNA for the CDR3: TGTGCCAGCAGCTTAGTGACGGGCTCCTACGAGCAGTACTTA. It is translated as CASSLVTGSYEQYL.

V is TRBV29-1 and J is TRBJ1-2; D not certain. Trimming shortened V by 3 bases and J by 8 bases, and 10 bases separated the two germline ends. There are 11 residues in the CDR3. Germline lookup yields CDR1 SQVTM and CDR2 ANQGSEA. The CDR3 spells CSVDAGSGYTF. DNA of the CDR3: TGCAGCGTTGATGCGGGGAGCGGCTACACCTTC.

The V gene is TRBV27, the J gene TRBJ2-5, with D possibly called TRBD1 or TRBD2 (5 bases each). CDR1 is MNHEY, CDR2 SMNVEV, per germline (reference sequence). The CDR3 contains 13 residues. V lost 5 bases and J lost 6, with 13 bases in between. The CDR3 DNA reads TGTGCCAGCAGTCCGACCCGGGGCCAGACCCAGTACTTC. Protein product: CASSPTRGQTQYF.

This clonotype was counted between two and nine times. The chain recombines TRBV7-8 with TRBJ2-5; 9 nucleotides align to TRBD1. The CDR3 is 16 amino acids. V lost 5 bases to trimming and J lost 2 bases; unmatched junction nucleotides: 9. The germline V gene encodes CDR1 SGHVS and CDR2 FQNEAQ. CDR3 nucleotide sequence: TGTGCCAGCAGCGGGGCCGGGACAGGGAAGCAAGAGACCCAGTACTTC. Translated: CASSGAGTGKQETQYF.

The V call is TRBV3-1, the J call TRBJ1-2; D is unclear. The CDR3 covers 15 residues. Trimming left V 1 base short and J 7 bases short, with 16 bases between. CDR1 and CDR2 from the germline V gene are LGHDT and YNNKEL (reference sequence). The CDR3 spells CASSQVVVLGGGYTF. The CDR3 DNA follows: TGTGCCAGCAGCCAAGTCGTCGTTTTGGGCGGTGGCTACACCTTC.

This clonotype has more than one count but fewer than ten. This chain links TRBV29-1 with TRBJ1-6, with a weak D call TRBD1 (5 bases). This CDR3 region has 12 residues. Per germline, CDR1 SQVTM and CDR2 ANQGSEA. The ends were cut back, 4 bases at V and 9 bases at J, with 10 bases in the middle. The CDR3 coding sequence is TGCAGCGTTGGGGACGGGACTTCACCCCTCCACTTT. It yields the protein CSVGDGTSPLHF.

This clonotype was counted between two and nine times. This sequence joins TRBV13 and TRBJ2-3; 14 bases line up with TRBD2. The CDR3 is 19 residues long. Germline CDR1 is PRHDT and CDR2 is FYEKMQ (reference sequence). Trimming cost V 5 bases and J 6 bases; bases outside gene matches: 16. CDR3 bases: TGTGCCAGCAGCACCCGATGGACTAGCGGGGGGAGTAGTTCCGATACGCAGTATTTT. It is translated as CASSTRWTSGGSSSDTQYF.

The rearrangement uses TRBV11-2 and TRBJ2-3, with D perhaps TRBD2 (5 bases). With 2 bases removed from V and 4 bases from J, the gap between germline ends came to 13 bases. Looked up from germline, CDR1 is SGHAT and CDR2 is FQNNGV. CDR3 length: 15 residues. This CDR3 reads CASSLRGSSADTQYF. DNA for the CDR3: TGTGCCAGCAGCTTACGGGGTTCAAGCGCAGATACGCAGTATTTT.

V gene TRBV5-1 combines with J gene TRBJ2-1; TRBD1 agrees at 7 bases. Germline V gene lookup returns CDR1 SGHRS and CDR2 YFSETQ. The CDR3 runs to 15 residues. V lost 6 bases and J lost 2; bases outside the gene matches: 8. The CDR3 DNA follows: TGCGCCAGCACCCTTGAAGGGACAGCCTACAATGAGCAGTTCTTC. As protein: CASTLEGTAYNEQFF.

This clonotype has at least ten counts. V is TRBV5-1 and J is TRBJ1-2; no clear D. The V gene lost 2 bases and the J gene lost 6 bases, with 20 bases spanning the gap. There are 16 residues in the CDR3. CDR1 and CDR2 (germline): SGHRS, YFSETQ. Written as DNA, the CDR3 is TGCGCCAGCAGCTTCTATCAGGAACAGAAGTGGGATGGCTACACCTTC. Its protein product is CASSFYQEQKWDGYTF.

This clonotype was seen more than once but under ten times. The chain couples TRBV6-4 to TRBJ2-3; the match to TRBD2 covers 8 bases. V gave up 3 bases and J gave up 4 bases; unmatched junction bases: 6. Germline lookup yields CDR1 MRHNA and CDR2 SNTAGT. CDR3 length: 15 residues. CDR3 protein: CASSEDSGAADTQYF. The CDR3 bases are TGTGCCAGCAGTGAAGATAGCGGGGCTGCAGATACGCAGTATTTT.

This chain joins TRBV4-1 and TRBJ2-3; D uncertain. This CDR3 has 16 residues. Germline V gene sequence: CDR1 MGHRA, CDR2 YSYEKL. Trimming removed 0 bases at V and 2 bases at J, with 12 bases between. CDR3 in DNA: TGCGCCAGCAGCCAAGATTGGGTTGGTAACACAGATACGCAGTATTTT. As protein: CASSQDWVGNTDTQYF.

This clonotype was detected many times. This CDR3 reads CASSPATNEKLFF. The DNA of the CDR3 is TGCGCCAGCAGCCCTGCAACTAATGAAAAACTGTTTTTT. The V call is TRBV5-1, the J call TRBJ1-4; D is unresolved. Germline loops: CDR1 SGHRS, CDR2 YFSETQ. CDR3 length equals 13 residues. Trimming pared 4 bases from V and 0 bases from J, leaving 4 bases between.

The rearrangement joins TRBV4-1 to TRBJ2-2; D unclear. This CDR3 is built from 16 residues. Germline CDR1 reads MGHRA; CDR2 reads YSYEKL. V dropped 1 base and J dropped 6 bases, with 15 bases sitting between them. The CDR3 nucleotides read TGCGCCAGCAGCCAAGCAGCGAATAGTCAATCCGGGGAGCTGTTTTTT. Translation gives CASSQAANSQSGELFF.

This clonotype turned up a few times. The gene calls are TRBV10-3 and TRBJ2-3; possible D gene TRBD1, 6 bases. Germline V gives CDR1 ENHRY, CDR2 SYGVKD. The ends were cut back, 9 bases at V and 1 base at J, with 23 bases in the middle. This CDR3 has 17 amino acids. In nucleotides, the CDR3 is TGTGCCATTGGGAACCGGGACACCGTAACCCGCACAGATACGCAGTATTTT. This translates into CAIGNRDTVTRTDTQYF.